This passage covers 13 T cell receptor beta chains from one sample sequenced in a study of shared clonotypes between healthy human individuals. Only in-frame clones appear in the TCRdb table, and some are missing; sequencing was by immunoSEQ multiplex PCR. There are roughly 2,500,000 clones in the sample; more than 85% occur only once, and 0.36% lies in the top ten. Source material: naive CD4+ T cells from PBMCs. As to subset: CD45RA+ positively selected. All receptors derive from a man aged 18-30 years in good health. Some clones in this sample may be carry-over from other donors' samples.

The J gene is TRBJ2-7, the V gene TRBV28; D gene uncertain. The germline CDR1 and CDR2 sequences are MDHEN and SYDVKM. There are 12 residues in the CDR3. V shed 7 bases and J shed 3 bases, with 10 bases lying between them. The CDR3 region is CASKVQGYEQYF. In DNA form, the CDR3 reads TGTGCCAGCAAGGTACAAGGCTACGAGCAGTACTTC.

The genes are TRBV7-8 and TRBJ2-3, with a weak D call TRBD2 (5 bases). Between the trimmed V and J ends, which lost 5 bases and 1 base, there was a span of 13 bases. Germline V lookup: CDR1 SGHVS, CDR2 FQNEAQ. This CDR3 comprises 15 residues. The CDR3 DNA is TGTGCCAGCAGCCCTACTAGATTTGGCACAGATACGCAGTATTTT. Its protein product is CASSPTRFGTDTQYF.

V gene TRBV11-2 combines with J gene TRBJ2-7, with D possibly being TRBD2 (6 bases). Germline lookup yields CDR1 SGHAT and CDR2 FQNNGV. The CDR3 has 14 residues. The V and J ends lost 1 base and 7 bases respectively, with 14 bases between them. The CDR3 is CASSLAGSAGEQYF. In DNA form, the CDR3 reads TGTGCCAGCAGCTTAGCCGGGAGCGCAGGTGAGCAGTACTTC. The whole variable domain, filled in from reference TRBV11-2 and TRBJ2-7, reads EAGVAQSPRYKIIEKRQSVAFWCNPISGHATLYWYQQILGQGPKLLIQFQNNGVVDDSQLPKDRFSAERLKGVDSTLKIQPAKLEDSAVYLCASSLAGSAGEQYFGPGTRLTVT.

The J gene is TRBJ2-5, the V gene TRBV21-1; the DNA was not used to check the table's D call, TRBD1. TRBV21-1 is flagged as a pseudogene. This CDR3 contains 14 residues. CDR3: CASSGTLYQETQYF. The CDR3 bases are TGTGCCAGCAGCGGGACACTGTACCAAGAGACCCAGTACTTC.

This rearrangement joins TRBV19 to TRBJ2-7; TRBD2 is a possible D gene (5 bases). The CDR3 is made up of 16 amino acids. V was cut by 5 bases and J by 2 bases, with 19 bases left in between. Per germline, CDR1 LNHDA and CDR2 SQIVND (reference sequence). The DNA of the CDR3 is TGTGCCAGTAGTCCCCGACCCGGGATATCACCCTACGAGCAGTACTTC. Translated: CASSPRPGISPYEQYF.

The V gene is TRBV9, the J gene TRBJ2-7; D unclear. Trimming pared 0 bases from V and 6 bases from J, leaving 10 bases between. Germline values: CDR1 SGDLS, CDR2 YYNGEE. The CDR3 is made up of 13 amino acids. CDR3 coding DNA: TGTGCCAGCAGCGTAGTCGCGTGGGGCGAGCAGTACTTC. Protein sequence: CASSVVAWGEQYF.

This chain links TRBV28 with TRBJ2-5; possibly TRBD2 for D (6 bases). Trimming cost V 6 bases and J 6 bases, with 20 bases left between them. The CDR3 runs 15 residues. Germline V gene lookup returns CDR1 MDHEN and CDR2 SYDVKM. The CDR3 coding sequence is TGTGCCAGCAGCCGGGACTCGGCGAGGTGGCAGACCCAGTACTTC. Translated: CASSRDSARWQTQYF.

V usage is TRBV6-5 and J usage is TRBJ1-1; no definite D call. The CDR3 sequence is 11 residues long. From germline, CDR1 is MNHEY and CDR2 SVGAGI. The germline V and J ends were trimmed by 8 bases and 7 bases, with 11 bases remaining between them. The CDR3 loop reads CASLAGVEAFF. CDR3 in DNA: TGTGCCAGCTTGGCGGGCGTTGAAGCTTTCTTT.

The V call is TRBV10-2, the J call TRBJ2-3; D gene uncertain. Germline V gene data show CDR1 as WSHSY and CDR2 as SAAADI. Trimming took off 7 bases at V and 4 bases at J, with 18 bases between the two ends. CDR3 length equals 15 residues. The CDR3 is CASTHPDGTPDTQYF. The CDR3, as DNA: TGCGCCAGCACCCACCCGGACGGAACCCCAGATACGCAGTATTTT.

The genes are TRBV21-1 and TRBJ2-7; TRBD2 is the table's D call, not checked against the DNA. TRBV21-1 is deemed a pseudogene. This CDR3 has 14 amino acids. As DNA, the CDR3 is TGTGCCAGCAGCGCGCCGGGACTTTCTTACGAGCAGTACTTC. It codes for CASSAPGLSYEQYF.

The chain combines TRBV19 with TRBJ1-4, with no clear D. The CDR3 has 13 residues. The V end lost 7 bases, the J end lost 8 bases, and 14 bases lay between the germline ends. Germline loops: CDR1 LNHDA, CDR2 SQIVND (reference sequence). CDR3 region: CASTRKGREKLFF. The CDR3 region has the DNA TGTGCCAGTACCAGAAAGGGAAGAGAAAAACTGTTTTTT.

This clone has a handful of counts. Other DNA sequences within the sample encode an identical CDR3. The gene calls are TRBV29-1 and TRBJ1-2, with D uncertain. The CDR3 totals 12 residues. The germline V gene encodes CDR1 SQVTM and CDR2 ANQGSEA. The ends were cut back, 3 bases at V and 8 bases at J, with 13 bases in the middle. CDR3 residues: CSVEVGSGGYTF. The CDR3 nucleotides read TGCAGCGTTGAGGTGGGAAGTGGAGGCTACACCTTC.

The V call is TRBV28, the J call TRBJ2-5, with no clear D. CDR3 length: 11 amino acids. Per the germline V gene, CDR1 is MDHEN and CDR2 is SYDVKM. Trimming shortened V by 3 bases and J by 7 bases, and 6 bases separated the two germline ends. The CDR3 loop is CASSFTGTQYF. The CDR3 nucleotides are TGTGCCAGCAGTTTTACGGGGACCCAGTACTTC.